This T cell receptor (beta chain) was retrieved from a study of shared clonotypes between healthy human individuals. Here immunoSEQ multiplex PCR was the method, and the copy in TCRdb shows in-frame clones only, minus some. The sample contains roughly 640,000 clones, about 97% of which appear only once. Sequencing was carried out using naive CD4+ T cells sorted from blood. Subset meaning: CD45RA+ positively selected. The sequence derives from a woman in her 30s in good health.

The CDR3 protein is CASSHPRGEQYF. CDR3 nucleotides: TGCGCCAGCAGCCACCCCCGAGGGGAGCAGTACTTC. This rearrangement joins TRBV4-1 to TRBJ2-7, with D maybe TRBD2 (5 bases). Per germline, CDR1 MGHRA and CDR2 YSYEKL. V was pared by 3 bases and J by 7 bases, with 10 bases between. The CDR3 spans 12 residues.